This TCR beta chain derives from a study of blood T cell repertoires in COVID-19. The recovered donors of Cohort 3 showed two negative PCRs, clearance, or symptom resolution. Assay used: immunoSEQ multiplex PCR; TCRdb lists only in-frame clones, some missing. The sample records 220,000 or so clones, around 88% being singletons. Germline CDR1 and CDR2: SGHTA and FQGNSA. The CDR3 has 14 amino acids. Trimming took off 1 base at V and 3 bases at J, with 10 bases between the two ends. This TCR was sampled from a woman aged 50 to 65 who had recovered from COVID-19. The chain carries TRBV7-2 and TRBJ2-7; no firm D call. The sequenced material came from PBMCs or T cells enriched from blood (not recorded which). The CDR3, as DNA: TGTGCCAGCAGCTTAGGGGCCTCCGTCTACGAGCAGTACTTC. Protein product: CASSLGASVYEQYF. The full variable domain, completed using reference TRBV7-2 and TRBJ2-7, is GAGVSQSPSNKVTEKGKDVELRCDPISGHTALYWYRQSLGQGLEFLIYFQGNSAPDKSGLPSDRFSAERTGGSVSTLTIQRTQQEDSAVYLCASSLGASVYEQYFGPGTRLTVT.